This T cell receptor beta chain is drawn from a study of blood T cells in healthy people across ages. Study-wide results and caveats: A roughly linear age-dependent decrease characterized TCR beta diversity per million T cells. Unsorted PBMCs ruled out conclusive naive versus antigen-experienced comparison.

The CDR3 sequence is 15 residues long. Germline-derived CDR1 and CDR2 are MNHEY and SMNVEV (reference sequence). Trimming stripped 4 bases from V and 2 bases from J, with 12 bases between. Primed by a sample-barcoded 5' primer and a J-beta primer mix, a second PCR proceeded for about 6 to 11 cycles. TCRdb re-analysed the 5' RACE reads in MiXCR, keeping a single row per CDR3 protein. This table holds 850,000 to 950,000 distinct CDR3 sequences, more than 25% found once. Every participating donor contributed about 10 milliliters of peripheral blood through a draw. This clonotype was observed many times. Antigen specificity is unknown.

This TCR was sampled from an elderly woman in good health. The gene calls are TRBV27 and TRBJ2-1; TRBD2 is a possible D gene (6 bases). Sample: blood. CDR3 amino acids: CASSSSGPTYNEQFF. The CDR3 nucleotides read TGTGCCAGCAGTTCCAGCGGGCCCACCTACAATGAGCAGTTCTTC.